The rows below give T cell receptor beta chains drawn from one sample of a study of blood T cell repertoires in COVID-19. Repertoires were generated with immunoSEQ multiplex PCR, while TCRdb's copy carries only in-frame clones and drops some. The sample contains tens of thousands of clones, about 86% of which appear only once. Sequencing input: peripheral blood. The receptors come from a woman of 80 years or more with acute or convalescent COVID-19. Both conserved end residues are part of each CDR3. D genes are given only for firm matches. A row's size may be missing; if present it is once, few, many or a size class.

clone_size	v_call	d_call	j_call	cdr3_nt	cdr3_aa
-	TRBV18	-	TRBJ2-1	TGTGCCAGCTCACGGTCAGGGGGAGGCTCCTACAATGAGCAGTTCTTC	CASSRSGGGSYNEQFF
-	TRBV30	TRBD1	TRBJ1-2	TGTGCCTGGAGTCCCCAACAGGGGATGGGCTACACCTTC	CAWSPQQGMGYTF
-	TRBV29-1	-	TRBJ1-2	TGCAGCGTTGAGCCCAGAGGGCCCTATGGCTACACCTTC	CSVEPRGPYGYTF
-	TRBV6-1	-	TRBJ1-2	TGTGCCAGCAGTGAGAAGGGGCGAGAGGGCTACACCTTC	CASSEKGREGYTF
few	TRBV2	TRBD2	TRBJ2-3	TGTGCCAGCAGTGAAAGGCAGCGGGGTCAGGTTACGCAGTATTTT	CASSERQRGQVTQYF
-	TRBV2	TRBD1	TRBJ1-1	TGTGCCAGCAGTGGGACAGGGGTAACTGAAGCTTTCTTT	CASSGTGVTEAFF
-	TRBV30	-	TRBJ1-2	TGTGCCACGGATAGCGGGTCGGGCAGGGCGAAGTATGGCTACACCTTC	CATDSGSGRAKYGYTF
-	TRBV6-1	-	TRBJ2-7	TGTGCCAGCACTCCCGAGGGCCTCTCCTACGAGCAGTACTTC	CASTPEGLSYEQYF
few	TRBV7-8	-	TRBJ1-5	TGTGCCAGCAGCTTAGAGACGGGTTATCAGCCCCAGCATTTT	CASSLETGYQPQHF
-	TRBV12-3/TRBV12-4	-	TRBJ1-2	TGTGCCAGCAGCTCGACGGACTTTATCGACACCTTC	CASSSTDFIDTF
-	TRBV3-1/TRBV3-2	-	TRBJ1-5	TGTGCCAGCAGCGGAGACAGCAATCAGCCCCAGCATTTT	CASSGDSNQPQHF
-	TRBV9	-	TRBJ1-6	TGTGCCAGCAGCGTAGGCGGTTTCGGGGCACCCCTCCACTTT	CASSVGGFGAPLHF
-	TRBV5-4	-	TRBJ2-3	TGTGCCAGCAGCTCCGGGGGTTTCACAGATACGCAGTATTTT	CASSSGGFTDTQYF
-	TRBV5-1	TRBD1	TRBJ1-6	TGCGCCAGCAGCAAAGGGCAGGGGGATTCACCCCTCCACTTT	CASSKGQGDSPLHF
-	TRBV2	-	TRBJ1-2	TGTGCCAGCACCCCCAGGGATAGTGGCTACACCTTC	CASTPRDSGYTF
-	TRBV10-2	-	TRBJ1-5	TGCGCCAGCAGTCCCGTAAGCAATCAGCCCCAGCATTTT	CASSPVSNQPQHF
-	TRBV6-1	-	TRBJ1-1	TGTGCCAGCAGTGAGGCGGGCGGGGACACTGAAGCTTTCTTT	CASSEAGGDTEAFF
-	TRBV18	TRBD1	TRBJ1-1	TGTGCCAGCTCACGTTACGGACAGGGTGAAGCTTTCTTT	CASSRYGQGEAFF
-	TRBV27	-	TRBJ1-1	TGTGCCAGCAGTAACAGCGGCGGCCTCACTGAAGCTTTCTTT	CASSNSGGLTEAFF
-	TRBV20-1	TRBD1	TRBJ2-2	TGCAGTAGACAGGGATCCGGGGAGCTGTTTTTT	CSRQGSGELFF
-	TRBV11-2	-	TRBJ1-2	TGTGCCAGCAGCTTCCGGGGGGGCTACACCTTC	CASSFRGGYTF
-	TRBV5-1	-	TRBJ1-1	TGCGCCAGCAGCCCCGGCACAGCAGGTGAAGCTTTCTTT	CASSPGTAGEAFF
-	TRBV3-1/TRBV3-2	TRBD2	TRBJ2-5	TGTGCCAGCAGCCAGAGAAGAACTAGCGGGTCCGCTCAAGAGACCCAGTACTTC	CASSQRRTSGSAQETQYF
-	TRBV5-1	-	TRBJ1-1	TGCGCCAGCAGCTTGGTACCGGGTGAGAACACTGAAGCTTTCTTT	CASSLVPGENTEAFF
-	TRBV4-1	-	TRBJ1-4	TGCGCCAGCAGCCACGGTGCAACTAATGAAAAACTGTTTTTT	CASSHGATNEKLFF
-	TRBV28	TRBD1	TRBJ1-2	TGTGCCAGCAGGACTTCCGGGACAGGGAACTATGGCTACACCTTC	CASRTSGTGNYGYTF
-	TRBV6-5	TRBD1	TRBJ2-1	TGTGCCAGCAGTTCCTCGGGACAGGGTGCGATCTTC	CASSSSGQGAIF
-	TRBV18	-	TRBJ2-5	TGTGCCAGCTCACCGAAACGTGGCCGGGTAGACCACCAAGAGACCCAGTACTTC	CASSPKRGRVDHQETQYF
-	TRBV10-3	-	TRBJ2-3	TGTGCCCTCATCTTATCCGGGACACCCACAGATACGCAGTATTTT	CALILSGTPTDTQYF
-	TRBV9	-	TRBJ2-5	TGTGCCAGCAGCCCCCCCTACCAAGAGACCCAGTACTTC	CASSPPYQETQYF
few	TRBV7-9	-	TRBJ2-1	TGTGCCAGCAGCCCCAGGGGTAGCTCCTACAATGAGCAGTTCTTC	CASSPRGSSYNEQFF
-	TRBV13	TRBD1	TRBJ1-5	TGTGCCAGCAGCTACTTAAAATCCCGGGACAGGGGCTCCTGCTATAGCAATCAGCCCCAGCATTTT	CASSYLKSRDRGSCYSNQPQHF
-	TRBV3-1/TRBV3-2	-	TRBJ2-7	TGTGCCAGCAGCCACCCTCATGGGGCCGACGAGCAGTACTTC	CASSHPHGADEQYF
-	TRBV5-4	TRBD1	TRBJ2-3	TGTGCCAGCAGCCCGGCGGGACAGGTTGGCACAGATACGCAGTATTTT	CASSPAGQVGTDTQYF
-	TRBV18	TRBD1	TRBJ2-3	TGTGCCAGCTCACCAAACAGGGGCGGAGATACGCAGTATTTT	CASSPNRGGDTQYF
-	TRBV5-6	-	TRBJ1-6	TGTGCCAGCAGCTTGGAAGGGGGATTGTCACCCCTCCACTTT	CASSLEGGLSPLHF
-	TRBV18	TRBD1	TRBJ1-3	TGTGCCAGCTCACCCGGGACAGGACGACCCTCTGGAAACACCATATATTTT	CASSPGTGRPSGNTIYF
-	TRBV5-1	-	TRBJ2-2	TGCGCCAGCAGCTTGGAAGGGCCGGCGCCAGGGAGGACCGGGGAGCTGTTTTTT	CASSLEGPAPGRTGELFF
-	TRBV6-1	TRBD1	TRBJ1-2	TGTGCCAGCAGTGAAAGCCAAGCGACAGGGTTTGGCTACACCTTC	CASSESQATGFGYTF
-	TRBV20-1	-	TRBJ2-7	TGCAGTGCTAGTGAAAGTACTTACGAGCAGTACTTC	CSASESTYEQYF
-	TRBV18	-	TRBJ2-3	TGTGCCAGCTCACCAGGGCGGGGGCCCAGCACAGATACGCAGTATTTT	CASSPGRGPSTDTQYF
many	TRBV5-4	-	TRBJ1-2	TGTGCCAGCAGCTTGGTGGGGAGGAATGGCTACACCTTC	CASSLVGRNGYTF
-	TRBV4-2	TRBD1	TRBJ1-2	TGTGCCAGCAGCCAGGAAGGACAGGTGATTAACTATGGCTACACCTTC	CASSQEGQVINYGYTF
once	TRBV3-1/TRBV3-2	-	TRBJ2-2	TGTGCCAGCAGCCAAGAGTACCTAAACACCGGGGAGCTGTTTTTT	CASSQEYLNTGELFF
-	TRBV9	TRBD1	TRBJ1-5	TGTGCCAGCAGCGTAGGGGTAGACAGGGGGGAGCCCCAGCATTTT	CASSVGVDRGEPQHF